This passage covers 17 T cell receptor beta chains from one sample sequenced in a study of blood T cell repertoires in COVID-19. Profiling relied on immunoSEQ multiplex PCR, and the TCRdb table lists in-frame clones only, not all of them. The data show 40,000 to 50,000 clones, approximately 85% seen once. Sequences were obtained from peripheral blood. These receptors came from a human donor in a cohort sampled during active COVID-19.

The rearrangement links TRBV11-2 to TRBJ1-1, with D perhaps TRBD1 (6 bases). V lost 5 bases to trimming and J lost 3 bases, with 13 bases between them. The CDR3 runs 14 residues. Germline CDR1 and CDR2: SGHAT and FQNNGV. This chain's CDR3 is CASSRRQDDTEAFF. CDR3 in DNA: TGTGCCAGCAGCAGAAGACAGGATGACACTGAAGCTTTCTTT.

This clone appeared a single time. This chain uses TRBV7-3 with TRBJ2-3; 7 bases are shared with TRBD2. Germline V gene sequence: CDR1 SGHTA, CDR2 FQGTGA. This CDR3 is 16 amino acids long. The trim removed 5 bases at V and 8 bases at J, leaving 16 bases unmatched. The CDR3 loop is CASSARASGEVVTQYF. CDR3 nucleotide sequence: TGTGCCAGCAGCGCAAGGGCTAGCGGAGAGGTGGTTACGCAGTATTTT. The whole variable domain, remainder taken from reference TRBV7-3 and TRBJ2-3, is GAGVSQTPSNKVTEKGKYVELRCDPISGHTALYWYRQSLGQGPEFLIYFQGTGAADDSGLPNDRFFAVRPEGSVSTLKIQRTERGDSAVYLCASSARASGEVVTQYFGPGTRLTVL.

Comments on this clone: Other DNA sequences in the sample encode the same CDR3. V usage is TRBV7-2 and J usage is TRBJ2-7, with TRBD1 matching 7 bases. The CDR3 length is 14 residues. In germline, CDR1 is SGHTA, CDR2 FQGNSA. V shed 5 bases, J shed 4 bases, and the junction held 8 bases outside the gene matches. CDR3 amino acids: CASSRRQGQYEQYF. CDR3 bases: TGTGCCAGCAGCCGTAGACAGGGTCAATACGAGCAGTACTTC.

This clone has at least ten counts. V usage is TRBV30 and J usage is TRBJ2-1, with D perhaps matching TRBD1 (6 bases). This CDR3 spans 13 amino acids. Trimming stripped 3 bases from V and 6 bases from J, with 12 bases between. From germline, CDR1 is GTSNPN and CDR2 SVGIG (reference sequence). CDR3 in DNA: TGTGCCTGGAGGAGCGACAGGACCAATGAGCAGTTCTTC. It translates to CAWRSDRTNEQFF.

V gene TRBV27 combines with J gene TRBJ2-2; tentatively, D is TRBD2 (7 bases). V was shortened by 4 bases and J by 4 bases, with 10 bases between the two germline ends. Per the germline V gene, CDR1 is MNHEY and CDR2 is SMNVEV (reference sequence). The CDR3 runs 14 residues. The CDR3 loop is CASSWGGRTGELFF. CDR3 in DNA: TGTGCCAGCAGTTGGGGGGGGCGCACCGGGGAGCTGTTTTTT.

The J gene is TRBJ1-3, the V gene TRBV30; D possibly corresponds to TRBD1 (6 bases). The germline CDR1 and CDR2 sequences are GTSNPN and SVGIG (reference sequence). Trimming shortened V by 8 bases and J by 0 bases, and 11 bases separated the two germline ends. This CDR3 has 13 residues. The CDR3 region is CAGRGGSGNTIYF. CDR3 coding DNA: TGTGCCGGAAGAGGGGGCTCTGGAAACACCATATATTTT.

This sequence joins TRBV23-1 and TRBJ2-7; 7 bases agree with TRBD1. TRBV23-1 qualifies as an ORF whose function is uncertain. The CDR3 is 15 amino acids. The V and J ends lost 4 bases and 0 bases, in that order; junction bases with no gene match: 6. The CDR3 loop reads CASSPRTGSSYEQYF. DNA for the CDR3: TGCGCCAGCAGTCCGCGGACAGGAAGCTCCTACGAGCAGTACTTC.

The rearrangement uses TRBV3-1 (or the pseudogene TRBV3-2) and TRBJ2-3, with TRBD1 identical over 7 bases. CDR1 is LGHDT, CDR2 YNNKEL, per germline (reference sequence). This CDR3 comprises 15 residues. Trimming at V came to 1 base and at J to 8 bases, leaving 9 bases not matched to a gene. CDR3: CASSQGRTGEGTQYF. The CDR3 bases are TGTGCCAGCAGCCAAGGTAGAACAGGGGAAGGTACGCAGTATTTT.

The chain employs TRBV6-5 and TRBJ1-1, with 7 positions matching TRBD1. The germline gives CDR1 MNHEY, CDR2 SVGAGI. This CDR3 has 13 residues. Unmatched junction bases numbered 5, after V lost 7 bases and J lost 3 bases. This chain's CDR3 is CASKQGSDTEAFF. The CDR3 region has the DNA TGTGCCAGCAAACAGGGGTCGGACACTGAAGCTTTCTTT.

CDR3 sequence reads: CASRAQGGVNTEAFF. Here the CDR3 DNA reads TGTGCCAGCAGAGCTCAGGGGGGTGTGAACACTGAAGCTTTCTTT. This rearrangement joins TRBV6-5 to TRBJ1-1; 7 positions agree with TRBD1. CDR1 is MNHEY, CDR2 SVGAGI, per germline. V lost 6 bases and J lost 0; bases outside the gene matches: 7. The CDR3 runs 15 residues.

This chain links TRBV28 with TRBJ1-4; D gene unclear. From germline, CDR1 is MDHEN and CDR2 SYDVKM. V was pared by 4 bases and J by 6 bases, with 12 bases between. The CDR3 loop spans 14 amino acids. CDR3 sequence: CASSSPPRDEKLFF. CDR3 coding DNA: TGTGCCAGCAGTTCCCCCCCGCGGGATGAAAAACTGTTTTTT.

The V gene is TRBV7-2, the J gene TRBJ2-1; 7 bases match TRBD1. Germline CDR1 and CDR2: SGHTA and FQGNSA. J gave up 0 bases and V 4 bases, and 6 bases lay outside the gene matches. The CDR3 is 16 amino acids. CDR3 protein: CASSSAGTDSYNEQFF. CDR3 coding DNA: TGTGCCAGCAGCTCCGCCGGGACAGACTCCTACAATGAGCAGTTCTTC.

J is TRBJ2-1 and V is TRBV29-1, with D tentatively TRBD2 (6 bases). CDR1 SQVTM and CDR2 ANQGSEA come from the germline V gene. Trimming removed 8 bases at V and 1 base at J, with 12 bases between. The CDR3 has 13 amino acids. The CDR3 sequence is CSTGGTSYNEQFF. CDR3 bases: TGCAGCACTGGGGGGACTTCCTACAATGAGCAGTTCTTC.

This clone was seen a few times. The chain uses TRBV5-1 and TRBJ1-1; D gene ambiguous. This CDR3 spans 14 amino acids. Germline loops: CDR1 SGHRS, CDR2 YFSETQ. Trimming stripped 1 base from V and 1 base from J, with 8 bases between. CDR3 region: CASSLNSENTEAFF. The CDR3 DNA sequence: TGCGCCAGCAGCTTGAATTCAGAGAACACTGAAGCTTTCTTT. Using reference TRBV5-1 and TRBJ1-1 for the parts outside the CDR3, the full variable domain is KAGVTQTPRYLIKTRGQQVTLSCSPISGHRSVSWYQQTPGQGLQFLFEYFSETQRNKGNFPGRFSGRQFSNSRSEMNVSTLELGDSALYLCASSLNSENTEAFFGQGTRLTVV.

This clone was seen a handful of times. The chain combines TRBV29-1 with TRBJ2-3; D may be TRBD1 (6 bases). This CDR3 has 15 amino acids. The V end lost 4 bases, the J end lost 2 bases, and 16 bases lay between the germline ends. Looked up from germline, CDR1 is SQVTM and CDR2 is ANQGSEA. This chain's CDR3 is CSVVVGQWVTDTQYF. CDR3 DNA: TGCAGCGTTGTAGTAGGACAGTGGGTCACAGATACGCAGTATTTT.

The chain is built from TRBV7-9 and TRBJ2-5; 7 nucleotides agree with TRBD2. Germline CDR1 reads SEHNR; CDR2 reads FQNEAQ (reference sequence). CDR3 length: 14 amino acids. After removal of 5 bases from V and 3 bases from J, the junction contained 6 bases not matched to a gene. The CDR3 here is CASSPWGGEETQYF. CDR3 DNA: TGTGCCAGCAGCCCCTGGGGGGGAGAAGAGACCCAGTACTTC.

CDR3 sequence reads: CASTPRQTGGYEQYF. The CDR3 nucleotides read TGTGCCAGCACCCCCCGACAGACAGGGGGCTACGAGCAGTACTTC. V is TRBV11-1 and J is TRBJ2-7; 9 bases agree with TRBD1. Trimming at V came to 7 bases and at J to 3 bases, leaving 10 bases not matched to a gene. Germline loops: CDR1 SGHAT, CDR2 FQDESV (reference sequence). The CDR3 runs to 15 residues.